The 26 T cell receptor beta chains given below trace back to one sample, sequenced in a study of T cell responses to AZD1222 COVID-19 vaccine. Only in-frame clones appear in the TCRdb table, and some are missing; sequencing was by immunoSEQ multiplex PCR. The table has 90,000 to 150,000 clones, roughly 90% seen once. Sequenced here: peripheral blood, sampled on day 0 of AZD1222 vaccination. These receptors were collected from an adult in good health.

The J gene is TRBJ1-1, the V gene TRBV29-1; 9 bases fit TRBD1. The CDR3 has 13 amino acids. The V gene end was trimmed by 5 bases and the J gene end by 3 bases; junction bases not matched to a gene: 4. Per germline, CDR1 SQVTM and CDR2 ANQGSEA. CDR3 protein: CSVRQGEYTEAFF. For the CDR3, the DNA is TGCAGCGTTAGACAGGGGGAGTACACTGAAGCTTTCTTT.

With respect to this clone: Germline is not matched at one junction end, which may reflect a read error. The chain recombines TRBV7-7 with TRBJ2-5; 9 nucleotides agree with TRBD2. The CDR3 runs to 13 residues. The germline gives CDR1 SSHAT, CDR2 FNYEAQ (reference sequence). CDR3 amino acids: CASSYSGGETQYF. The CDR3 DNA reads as TGTGCTAGCAGCTATAGCGGGGGAGAGACCCAGTACTTC. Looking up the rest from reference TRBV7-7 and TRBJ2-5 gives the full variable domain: GAGVSQSPRYKVTKRGQDVTLRCDPISSHATLYWYQQALGQGPEFLTYFNYEAQPDKSGLPSDRFSAERPEGSISTLTIQRTEQRDSAMYRCASSYSGGETQYFGPGTRLLVL.

For the CDR3, the DNA is TGTGCCAGCTCCCGGACAGGCGAGAACACATACTCTGGAAACACCATATATTTT. Protein product: CASSRTGENTYSGNTIYF. This rearrangement joins TRBV18 to TRBJ1-3, with 7 bases identical to TRBD1. Germline assignment: CDR1 KGHSH and CDR2 LQKENI. Trimming cost V 6 bases and J 0 bases; bases outside gene matches: 14. The CDR3 is 18 amino acids. Complete variable domain (other parts from reference TRBV18 and TRBJ1-3): NAGVMQNPRHLVRRRGQEARLRCSPMKGHSHVYWYRQLPEEGLKFMVYLQKENIIDESGMPKERFSAEFPKEGPSILRIQQVVRGDSAAYFCASSRTGENTYSGNTIYFGEGSWLTVV.

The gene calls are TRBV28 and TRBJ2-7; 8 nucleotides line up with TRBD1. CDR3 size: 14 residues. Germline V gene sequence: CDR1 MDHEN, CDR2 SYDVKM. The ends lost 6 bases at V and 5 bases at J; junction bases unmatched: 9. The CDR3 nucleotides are TGTGCCAGCAGCCATAGAGACAGGGGAAACGAGCAGTACTTC. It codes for CASSHRDRGNEQYF.

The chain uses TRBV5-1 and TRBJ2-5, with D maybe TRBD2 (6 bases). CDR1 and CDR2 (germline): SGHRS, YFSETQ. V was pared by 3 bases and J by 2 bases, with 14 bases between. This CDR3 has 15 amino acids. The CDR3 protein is CASSSRAGTQETQYF. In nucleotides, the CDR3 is TGCGCCAGCAGCTCGAGGGCGGGGACTCAAGAGACCCAGTACTTC. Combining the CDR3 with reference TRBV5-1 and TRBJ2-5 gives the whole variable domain KAGVTQTPRYLIKTRGQQVTLSCSPISGHRSVSWYQQTPGQGLQFLFEYFSETQRNKGNFPGRFSGRQFSNSRSEMNVSTLELGDSALYLCASSSRAGTQETQYFGPGTRLLVL.

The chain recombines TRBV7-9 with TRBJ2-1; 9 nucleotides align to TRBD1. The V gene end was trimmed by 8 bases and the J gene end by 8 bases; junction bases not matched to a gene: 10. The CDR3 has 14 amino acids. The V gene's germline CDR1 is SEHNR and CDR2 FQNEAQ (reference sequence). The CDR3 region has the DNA TGTGCCAGCCACCTGGGACAGGGTTTCCATGAGCAGTTCTTC. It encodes CASHLGQGFHEQFF.

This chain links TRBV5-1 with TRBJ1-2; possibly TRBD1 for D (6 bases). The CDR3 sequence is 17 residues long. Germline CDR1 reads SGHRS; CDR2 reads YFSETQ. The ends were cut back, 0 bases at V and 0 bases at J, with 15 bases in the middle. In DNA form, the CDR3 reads TGCGCCAGCAGCTTGGAACGCAGGGGCCATACTAACTATGGCTACACCTTC. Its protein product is CASSLERRGHTNYGYTF. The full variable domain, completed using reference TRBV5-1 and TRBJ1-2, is KAGVTQTPRYLIKTRGQQVTLSCSPISGHRSVSWYQQTPGQGLQFLFEYFSETQRNKGNFPGRFSGRQFSNSRSEMNVSTLELGDSALYLCASSLERRGHTNYGYTFGSGTRLTVV.

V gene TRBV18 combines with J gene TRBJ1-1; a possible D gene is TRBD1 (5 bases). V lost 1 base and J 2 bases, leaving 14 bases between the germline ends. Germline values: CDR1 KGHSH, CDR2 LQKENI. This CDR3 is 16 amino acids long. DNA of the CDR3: TGTGCCAGCTCACCACGGCAGGGTCATGAAAACACTGAAGCTTTCTTT. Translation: CASSPRQGHENTEAFF. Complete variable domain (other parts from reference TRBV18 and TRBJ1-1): NAGVMQNPRHLVRRRGQEARLRCSPMKGHSHVYWYRQLPEEGLKFMVYLQKENIIDESGMPKERFSAEFPKEGPSILRIQQVVRGDSAAYFCASSPRQGHENTEAFFGQGTRLTVV.

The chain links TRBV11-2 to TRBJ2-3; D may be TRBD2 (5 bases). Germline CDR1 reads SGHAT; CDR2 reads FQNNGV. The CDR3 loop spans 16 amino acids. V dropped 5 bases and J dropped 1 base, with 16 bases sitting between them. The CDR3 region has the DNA TGTGCCAGCAGCCCACGGGGAAGGTCGGGCACAGATACGCAGTATTTT. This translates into CASSPRGRSGTDTQYF.

The DNA for the CDR3 is TGTGCCAGCAGCCAAGGGCGGGGTGGACAGCTAAATTCACCCCTCCACTTT. Translated, it gives CASSQGRGGQLNSPLHF. This rearrangement joins TRBV3-1 (or the pseudogene TRBV3-2) to TRBJ1-6; a possible D gene is TRBD1 (6 bases). Trimming left V 1 base short and J 7 bases short, with 17 bases between. This CDR3 region has 17 residues. CDR1 is LGHDT, CDR2 YNNKEL, per germline (reference sequence).

The CDR3 coding sequence is TGCGCCAGCAGCTTTCAGGGACTAGCGGGAGTGGAGACCCAGTACTTC. It is translated as CASSFQGLAGVETQYF. The J gene is TRBJ2-5, the V gene TRBV5-1, with TRBD2 matching 14 bases. The CDR3 has 16 residues. Germline V CDR1 and CDR2: SGHRS, YFSETQ. J gave up 5 bases and V 2 bases, and 5 bases lay outside the gene matches.

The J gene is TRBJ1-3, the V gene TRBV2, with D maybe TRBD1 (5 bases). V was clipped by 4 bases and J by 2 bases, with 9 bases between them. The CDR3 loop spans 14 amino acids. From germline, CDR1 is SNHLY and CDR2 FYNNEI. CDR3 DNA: TGTGCCAGCAGTGTAGTAGGGGCTGGAAACACCATATATTTT. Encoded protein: CASSVVGAGNTIYF.

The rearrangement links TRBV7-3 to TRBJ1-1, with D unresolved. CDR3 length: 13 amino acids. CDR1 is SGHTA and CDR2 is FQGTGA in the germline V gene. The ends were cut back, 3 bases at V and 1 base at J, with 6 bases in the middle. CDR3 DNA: TGTGCCAGCAGCTTTAGTCAGAACACTGAAGCTTTCTTT. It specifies CASSFSQNTEAFF.

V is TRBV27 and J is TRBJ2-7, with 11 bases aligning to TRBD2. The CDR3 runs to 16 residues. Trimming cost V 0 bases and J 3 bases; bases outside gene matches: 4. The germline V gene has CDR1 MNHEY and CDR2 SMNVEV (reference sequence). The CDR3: CASSLSTSGRLYEQYF. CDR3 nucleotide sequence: TGTGCCAGCAGTTTATCAACTAGCGGGAGACTCTACGAGCAGTACTTC.

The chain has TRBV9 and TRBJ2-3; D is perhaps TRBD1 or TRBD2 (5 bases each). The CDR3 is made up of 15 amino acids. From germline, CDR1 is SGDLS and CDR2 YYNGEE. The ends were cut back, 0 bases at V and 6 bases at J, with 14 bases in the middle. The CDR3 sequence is CASSVVDLWGDTQYF. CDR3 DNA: TGTGCCAGCAGCGTAGTGGACCTCTGGGGGGATACGCAGTATTTT.

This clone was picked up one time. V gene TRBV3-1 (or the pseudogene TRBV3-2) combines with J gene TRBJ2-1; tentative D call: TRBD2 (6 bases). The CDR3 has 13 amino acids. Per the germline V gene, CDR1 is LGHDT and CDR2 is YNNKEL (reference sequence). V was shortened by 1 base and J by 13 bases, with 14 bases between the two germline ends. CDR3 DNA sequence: TGTGCCAGCAGCCAAGTGGGGGGACTTAATCAGTTCTTC. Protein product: CASSQVGGLNQFF.

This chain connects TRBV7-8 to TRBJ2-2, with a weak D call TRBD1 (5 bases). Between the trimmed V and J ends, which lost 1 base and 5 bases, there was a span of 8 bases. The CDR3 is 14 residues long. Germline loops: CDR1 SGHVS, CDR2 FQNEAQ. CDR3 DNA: TGTGCCAGCAGCTTAGGCAGGGATACCGGGGAGCTGTTTTTT. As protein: CASSLGRDTGELFF. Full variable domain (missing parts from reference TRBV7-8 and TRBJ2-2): GAGVSQSPRYKVAKRGQDVALRCDPISGHVSLFWYQQALGQGPEFLTYFQNEAQLDKSGLPSDRFFAERPEGSVSTLKIQRTQQEDSAVYLCASSLGRDTGELFFGEGSRLTVL.

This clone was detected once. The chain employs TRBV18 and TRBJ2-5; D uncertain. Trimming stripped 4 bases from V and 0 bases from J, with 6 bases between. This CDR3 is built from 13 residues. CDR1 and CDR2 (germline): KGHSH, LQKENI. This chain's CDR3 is CASSLLYQETQYF. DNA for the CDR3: TGTGCCAGCTCACTCCTCTACCAAGAGACCCAGTACTTC.

The CDR3 DNA is TGTGCCAGCTCACCACGGACAGTTAATCAGCCCCAGCATTTT. It codes for CASSPRTVNQPQHF. The V and J genes are TRBV18 and TRBJ1-5; D may be TRBD1 (6 bases). Trimming took off 1 base at V and 4 bases at J, with 8 bases between the two ends. The CDR3 runs to 14 residues. CDR1 and CDR2 (germline): KGHSH, LQKENI.

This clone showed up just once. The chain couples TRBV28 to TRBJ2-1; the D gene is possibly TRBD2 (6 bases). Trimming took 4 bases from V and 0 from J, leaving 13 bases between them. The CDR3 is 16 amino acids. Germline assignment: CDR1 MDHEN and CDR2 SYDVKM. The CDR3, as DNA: TGTGCCAGCAGTTCCCTTAGCGGAAGCTCCTACAATGAGCAGTTCTTC. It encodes CASSSLSGSSYNEQFF.

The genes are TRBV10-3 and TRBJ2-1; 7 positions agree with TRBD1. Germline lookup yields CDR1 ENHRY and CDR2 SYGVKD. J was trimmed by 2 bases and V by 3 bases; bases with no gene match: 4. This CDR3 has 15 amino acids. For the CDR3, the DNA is TGTGCCATCAGTGACCGGGACAGTACCTACAATGAGCAGTTCTTC. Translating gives CAISDRDSTYNEQFF.

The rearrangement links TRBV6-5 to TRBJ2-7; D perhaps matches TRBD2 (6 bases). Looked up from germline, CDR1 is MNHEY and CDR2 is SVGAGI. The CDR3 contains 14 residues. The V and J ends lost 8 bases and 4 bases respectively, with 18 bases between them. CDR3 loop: CASGRTFESYEQYF. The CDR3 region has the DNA TGTGCCAGCGGGAGGACTTTCGAGTCTTACGAGCAGTACTTC.

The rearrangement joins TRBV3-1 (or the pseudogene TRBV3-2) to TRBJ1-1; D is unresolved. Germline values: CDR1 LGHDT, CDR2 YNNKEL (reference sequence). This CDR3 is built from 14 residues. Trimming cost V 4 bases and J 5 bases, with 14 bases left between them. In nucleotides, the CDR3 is TGTGCCAGCAGCCCATTAAATAGAGGGACTGAAGCTTTCTTT. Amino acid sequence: CASSPLNRGTEAFF.

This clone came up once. This chain's CDR3 is CASSQPGANQPQHF. CDR3 DNA: TGCGCCAGCAGCCAACCGGGGGCCAATCAGCCCCAGCATTTT. The rearrangement links TRBV4-1 to TRBJ1-5, with TRBD1 as a possible D gene (6 bases). Germline loops: CDR1 MGHRA, CDR2 YSYEKL. This CDR3 has 14 amino acids. V gave up 2 bases and J gave up 3 bases, with 8 bases separating them.

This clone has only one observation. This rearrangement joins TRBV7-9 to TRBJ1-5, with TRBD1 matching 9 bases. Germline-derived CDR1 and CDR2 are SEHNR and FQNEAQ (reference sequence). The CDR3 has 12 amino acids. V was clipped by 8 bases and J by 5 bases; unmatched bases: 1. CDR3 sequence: CASRDRDQPQHF. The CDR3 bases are TGTGCCAGCCGGGACAGGGATCAGCCCCAGCATTTT.

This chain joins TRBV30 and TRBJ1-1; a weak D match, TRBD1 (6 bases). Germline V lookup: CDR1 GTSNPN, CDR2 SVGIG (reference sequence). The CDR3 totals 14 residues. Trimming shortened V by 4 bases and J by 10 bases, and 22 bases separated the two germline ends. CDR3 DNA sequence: TGTGCCTGGACCGGACAGACCGGGGTCAGTACAGCTTTCTTT. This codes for CAWTGQTGVSTAFF.